The next 31 T cell receptor beta chains were all read from a single sample in a study of tumor-infiltrating lymphocytes in primary liver carcinoma. Co-extraction of both nucleic acids (RNA and DNA) used about 20-33 mg of unsorted bulk tissue. From 500 ng of total RNA, TCR beta-specific cDNA was reverse-transcribed using a constant-region primer. Libraries of TCR beta came from three nested multiplex PCR rounds with slightly modified ARM-PCR. Primers for the first two PCR rounds were TRBV1-TRBV30 forward primers and a C-beta reverse primer (approximately 9 cycles per round). TCRdb re-called the multiplex PCR reads through MiXCR, storing one row per CDR3 protein. Of 55,000 to 70,000 distinct CDR3 sequences in the sample, 60% to 85% are singletons; the top ten hold around 50%. Sequences were obtained from liver tumor tissue from sampling region 2. Subset described: tumor region T2, inferior pole. These receptors originate from a man aged 35 to 55 with primary liver carcinoma and hepatitis B virus infection.

A word on this clonotype: At one end, the junction sequence differs from germline, possibly due to a read error. The rearrangement joins TRBV6-5 to TRBJ2-7, with 8 bases lining up with TRBD1. The CDR3 consists of 16 residues. Germline loops: CDR1 MNHEY, CDR2 SVGAGI. The CDR3 nucleotides read TGTGCCAGCAGTTACATGTTGGGACAGGACAACTACGAGAAGTACTTC. It specifies CASSYMLGQDNYEKYF.

Within the sample, this clonotype is medium-sized. This chain uses TRBV11-2 with TRBJ2-3; D is undetermined. Germline CDR1 reads SGHAT; CDR2 reads FQNNGV. V lost 5 bases, J lost 5 bases, and 8 bases lay in between. The CDR3 contains 12 residues. Here the CDR3 DNA reads TGTGCCAGCAGCCAGACCCAAGATACGCAGTATTTT. It specifies CASSQTQDTQYF.

This clonotype has ten or more counts. V is TRBV5-1 and J is TRBJ2-7, with a tentative D call TRBD1 (5 bases). Germline V gene data show CDR1 as SGHRS and CDR2 as YFSETQ. This CDR3 is 13 amino acids long. V gave up 3 bases and J gave up 2 bases, with 9 bases separating them. This chain's CDR3 is CASSSDSTYEQYF. As DNA, the CDR3 is TGCGCCAGCAGCTCCGACAGCACCTACGAGCAGTACTTC.

For this clonotype: Since a much larger clone is just one base distant, this may be a read error. The V gene is TRBV21-1, the J gene TRBJ1-5. TRBV21-1 is a documented pseudogene. The CDR3 loop spans 13 amino acids. As DNA, the CDR3 is TGTGCCAGCAGCAAACAAGGACATCAGCCCCAGCATTTT. Residues: CASSKQGHQPQHF.

This chain uses TRBV7-9 with TRBJ2-2; the match to TRBD1 covers 7 bases. The CDR3 totals 14 residues. Germline V gives CDR1 SEHNR, CDR2 FQNEAQ (reference sequence). Unmatched junction bases numbered 8, after V lost 6 bases and J lost 7 bases. In DNA, the CDR3 is TGTGCCAGCAGTTCAGAGGGGGCCGACGGGGAGCTGTTTTTT. Translating it yields CASSSEGADGELFF.

This clonotype was counted ten times or more. This sequence joins TRBV12-3 or TRBV12-4 and TRBJ1-2; 8 bases fit TRBD1. The CDR3 consists of 17 residues. Trimming removed 4 bases from V and 3 bases from J; junction bases left unmatched: 13. CDR3 protein: CASSYFRTGKTDYGYTF. The CDR3 DNA reads TGTGCCAGCAGTTATTTCCGGACAGGGAAGACGGACTATGGCTACACCTTC.

With regard to this clonotype: A much larger clone lies one base from this, so it may be a read error. V and J are TRBV10-3 and TRBJ2-7, with a possible D match to TRBD2 (6 bases). The V gene's germline CDR1 is ENHRY and CDR2 SYGVKD. The CDR3 totals 12 residues. V was cut by 8 bases and J by 3 bases, with 11 bases left in between. The CDR3 coding sequence is TGTGCCATCGGGAGGTCCGACTACGAGCAGTACTTC. It codes for CAIGRSDYEQYF.

Many counts were recorded for this clonotype. V usage is TRBV7-9 and J usage is TRBJ2-1; D unresolved. Per germline, CDR1 SEHNR and CDR2 FQNEAQ (reference sequence). Between the trimmed V and J ends, which lost 2 bases and 5 bases, there was a span of 7 bases. The CDR3 totals 13 residues. In nucleotides, the CDR3 is TGTGCCAGCAGCTTAAGTTGGAACAATGAGCAGTTCTTC. This sequence encodes CASSLSWNNEQFF.

As to this clonotype: Since a much larger clone is just one base distant, this may be a read error. This chain links TRBV7-9 with TRBJ2-1, with D perhaps matching TRBD2 (6 bases). Looked up from germline, CDR1 is SEHNR and CDR2 is FQNEAQ (reference sequence). Trimming took 7 bases from V and 6 from J, leaving 19 bases between them. The CDR3 has 15 residues. The CDR3, as DNA: TGTGCCAGCATCTCAAAAGACAGTAGCGGCAATGAGCAGTTCTTC. Protein sequence: CASISKDSSGNEQFF.

Concerning this clonotype itself: The DNA is left out, because the CDR3 cannot be placed on it with certainty; the CDR3 is given as TCRdb lists it. The chain combines TRBV6-1 with TRBJ1-2; the DNA was not compared with TRBD1, the D call given in the table. The CDR3 comprises 12 residues, both ends counted. Germline CDR1 is MNHNS and CDR2 is SASEGT. The CDR3: CVSSAPLYDCTF.

Only one count was recorded for this clonotype. Since the CDR3 does not end with the conserved phenylalanine or tryptophan, this likely comes from a read error. The gene calls are TRBV6-5 and TRBJ2-6, with D unclear. In germline, CDR1 is MNHEY, CDR2 SVGAGI. This CDR3 is built from 13 residues. The chain's CDR3 is CASTEWGANILTL. The CDR3 region has the DNA TGTGCCAGCACCGAGTGGGGTGCCAACATCCTGACTCTC.

Turning to this clonotype: Being one base from a much bigger clone, this may be a read error. The V gene is TRBV6-5, the J gene TRBJ1-6; tentatively, D is TRBD1 (5 bases). Germline V gene data show CDR1 as MNHEY and CDR2 as SVGAGI. The CDR3 spans 15 residues. In DNA form, the CDR3 reads TGTGCCAGGAGTTACTCATGGGACCACTATTCACCCCTCCACTTT. Translation: CARSYSWDHYSPLHF.

V gene TRBV6-5 combines with J gene TRBJ2-2; D is unclear. The germline V and J ends were trimmed by 0 bases and 8 bases, with 7 bases remaining between them. The CDR3 has 13 amino acids. Germline V gene data show CDR1 as MNHEY and CDR2 as SVGAGI. This CDR3 reads CASSYSLIGELFF. For the CDR3, the DNA is TGTGCCAGCAGTTACTCGTTGATTGGGGAGCTGTTTTTT.

The V and J genes are TRBV10-3 and TRBJ2-7; 12 positions agree with TRBD2. Germline V gene data show CDR1 as ENHRY and CDR2 as SYGVKD. Trimming took 6 bases from V and 0 from J; bases not matched to a gene: 15. CDR3 length: 19 residues. The CDR3 protein is CAISKRSGLAGGFSYEQYF. In DNA, the CDR3 is TGTGCCATCAGCAAACGATCAGGGCTAGCGGGAGGGTTCTCCTACGAGCAGTACTTC.

Of note for this clonotype: Germline and junction disagree at one end, which may indicate a read error. The rearrangement joins TRBV6-1 to TRBJ2-4, with D tentatively TRBD1 or TRBD2 (8 bases each). Germline V gene sequence: CDR1 MNHNS, CDR2 SASEGT. This CDR3 is built from 19 residues. CDR3 coding DNA: TGTGCCGGCAGTGAAGAGGGGCGAGGGACAGGACTAGCAAAAAACATTCAGTACTTC. As protein: CAGSEEGRGTGLAKNIQYF.

With respect to this clonotype: This may come from a read error, since a much larger clone is one base off. V and J are TRBV11-3 and TRBJ1-5, with D possibly being TRBD1 (5 bases). The CDR3 length is 15 residues. The germline V gene has CDR1 SGHNT and CDR2 YENEEA. CDR3 in amino acids: CASSIDLGVAQPQHF. CDR3 DNA: TGTGCCAGCAGCATAGATCTGGGGGTGGCTCAGCCCCAGCATTTT. Complete variable domain (other parts from reference TRBV11-3 and TRBJ1-5): EAGVVQSPRYKIIEKKQPVAFWCNPISGHNTLYWYLQNLGQGPELLIRYENEEAVDDSQLPKDRFSAERLKGVDSTLKIQPAELGDSAVYLCASSIDLGVAQPQHFGDGTRLSIL.

About this clonotype: One junction end disagrees with the germline gene, perhaps due to a read error. The CDR3 loop is CANSGPTETVNQETQYF. CDR3 coding DNA: TGTGCCAACAGCGGCCCGACCGAGACAGTGAACCAAGAGACCCAGTACTTC. The chain has TRBV5-6 and TRBJ2-5; D possibly uses TRBD1 or TRBD2 (5 bases each). The germline V gene encodes CDR1 SGHDT and CDR2 YYEEEE. CDR3 length: 17 residues.

This chain uses TRBV4-3 with TRBJ2-7, with D unclear. V dropped 4 bases and J dropped 1 base, with 17 bases sitting between them. Germline V gives CDR1 LGHNA, CDR2 YSLEER. This CDR3 contains 16 residues. CDR3 sequence: CASSPEPAIASYEQYF. The CDR3 region has the DNA TGCGCCAGCAGCCCGGAACCAGCGATCGCATCCTACGAGCAGTACTTC.

J is TRBJ1-4 and V is TRBV6-5, with D tentatively TRBD1 (6 bases). CDR3 length: 15 residues. The germline V and J ends were trimmed by 0 bases and 11 bases, with 16 bases remaining between them. Germline-derived CDR1 and CDR2 are MNHEY and SVGAGI. CDR3 sequence: CASSYSQGTNVKLFF. The CDR3 nucleotides read TGTGCCAGCAGTTACTCCCAGGGGACTAATGTGAAACTGTTTTTT.

As to this clonotype: A much larger clonotype is one base distant, so this may be a read error. The rearrangement links TRBV11-2 to TRBJ2-7; 7 bases fit TRBD2. In germline, CDR1 is SGHAT, CDR2 FQNNGV. After removal of 5 bases from V and 3 bases from J, the junction contained 7 bases not matched to a gene. There are 14 residues in the CDR3. The CDR3 loop reads CASSLSTSIYEQYF. CDR3 coding DNA: TGTGCCAGCAGCCTTTCGACTAGCATCTACGAGCAGTACTTC.

Details on this clonotype: At one end the junction does not follow the germline gene, possibly because of a read error. This rearrangement joins TRBV29-1 to TRBJ2-7; 11 bases align to TRBD2. The CDR3 is made up of 13 amino acids. CDR1 is SQVTM, CDR2 ANQGSEA, per germline. DNA of the CDR3: TGCAGCGTTGGTACTAGCGGGAGTTACGAGCAGTACTTT. Its translation: CSVGTSGSYEQYF.

Concerning this clonotype itself: Mismatch with germline at one junction end may stem from a read error. The genes are TRBV4-2 and TRBJ2-3, with D perhaps TRBD1 or TRBD2 (5 bases each). The CDR3 has 18 amino acids. Germline CDR1 LGHNA, CDR2 YNFKEQ. CDR3 bases: TGTGCCAGCAGCCAAATGGCGCTTCTAGCCGGAGCGACAGCTACGCAGTATTTT. Translating it yields CASSQMALLAGATATQYF.

V and J are TRBV4-3 and TRBJ2-3; 14 bases are shared with TRBD2. This CDR3 contains 19 residues. With V trimmed by 0 bases and J by 6 bases, 11 bases remained unmatched. Per the germline V gene, CDR1 is LGHNA and CDR2 is YSLEER. The CDR3 reads CASSQDVDRTSGGWDTQYF. The CDR3 DNA reads TGCGCCAGCAGCCAAGATGTTGACCGGACTAGCGGGGGGTGGGATACGCAGTATTTT.

The sample holds many counts of this clonotype. The chain has TRBV12-3 or TRBV12-4 and TRBJ2-1; D unresolved. This CDR3 has 11 amino acids. Trimming pared 2 bases from V and 9 bases from J, leaving 5 bases between. The DNA for the CDR3 is TGTGCCAGCAGTTTAATGGTTGAGCAGTTCTTC. This codes for CASSLMVEQFF.

As for this clonotype: This CDR3 is missing its conserved last phenylalanine or tryptophan, likely due to a read error. The V and J genes are TRBV24-1 and TRBJ1-2; 9 bases map to TRBD1. After removal of 4 bases from V and 6 bases from J, the junction contained 8 bases not matched to a gene. There are 15 residues in the CDR3. CDR1 is KGHDR, CDR2 SFDVKD, per germline. DNA for the CDR3: TGTGCCACCAGTGACCCCAGGACAGGGGAAAATGGCTACACCATC. It yields the protein CATSDPRTGENGYTI.

On this clonotype: This is likely a read error, given that the CDR3 carries no conserved phenylalanine or tryptophan at its end. V gene TRBV6-5 combines with J gene TRBJ2-5, with 7 bases identical to TRBD1. Germline CDR1 MNHEY, CDR2 SVGAGI. The CDR3 spans 14 residues. CDR3 residues: CANSPLTGSETQYI. The DNA for the CDR3 is TGTGCCAACAGTCCCCTGACAGGGTCAGAGACCCAGTACATC.

This chain connects TRBV11-1 to TRBJ2-4; 13 bases align to TRBD2. Per germline, CDR1 SGHAT and CDR2 FQDESV (reference sequence). V lost 10 bases to trimming and J lost 6 bases; unmatched junction nucleotides: 15. The length of the CDR3 is 17 residues. The CDR3 sequence: CAITFPGTSGTRNIQYF. The CDR3 bases are TGTGCCATTACCTTTCCCGGGACTAGCGGGACCAGAAACATTCAGTACTTC.

The sample holds a few counts of this clonotype. The DNA for the CDR3 is TGTGCCAGCAGCATACAAGGACAGGGGAAAACCGGGGAGCTGTTTTTT. Translated, it gives CASSIQGQGKTGELFF. This sequence joins TRBV11-1 and TRBJ2-2; the match to TRBD1 covers 9 bases. The CDR3 loop spans 16 amino acids. Per germline, CDR1 SGHAT and CDR2 FQDESV (reference sequence). V shed 5 bases and J 5 bases; nucleotides not matched to a gene: 9.

Details on this clonotype: Germline is not matched at one junction end, which may reflect a read error. DNA for the CDR3: TGTGCCAACAGTGAAGAAGAGGGAGGATACAATGAGCAGTTCTTC. Protein sequence: CANSEEEGGYNEQFF. The V call is TRBV6-1, the J call TRBJ2-1; a possible D gene is TRBD2 (6 bases). The CDR3 has 15 amino acids. The germline V gene encodes CDR1 MNHNS and CDR2 SASEGT.

This clonotype was seen at least ten times. The chain employs TRBV11-1 and TRBJ2-7; D is unresolved. CDR1 is SGHAT and CDR2 is FQDESV in the germline V gene (reference sequence). V lost 4 bases to trimming and J lost 2 bases, with 9 bases between them. This CDR3 spans 13 amino acids. DNA of the CDR3: TGTGCCAGCAGCTCAAGATCGCCCTACGAGCAGTACTTC. It specifies CASSSRSPYEQYF.

The chain links TRBV7-9 to TRBJ2-3; 15 positions agree with TRBD2. The germline CDR1 and CDR2 sequences are SEHNR and FQNEAQ (reference sequence). The CDR3 covers 19 residues. Trimming took 1 base from V and 3 from J; bases not matched to a gene: 8. The DNA of the CDR3 is TGTGCCAGCAGCTTAGTCCCGGGACTAGCGGGAGGTAGAACAGATACGCAGTATTTT. This sequence encodes CASSLVPGLAGGRTDTQYF.